One sample yielded the 18 T cell receptor beta chains listed below, sequenced in a study of CD8 T cells in ankylosing spondylitis. Study-level results: Typical of ankylosing spondylitis blood, it appeared, was a TCR beta motif of under 10 highly homologous variants.

TCRdb called the 5' RACE reads again in MiXCR, with one record for every CDR3 protein. The sample lists a few hundred thousand distinct CDR3 sequences; roughly 15% were seen once. These receptors lack a known antigen. Sequenced input: blood, either unsorted or a sorted T cell fraction (not recorded which). All receptors come from a male donor with ankylosing spondylitis.

The J gene is TRBJ1-6, the V gene TRBV5-1, with no clear D. CDR1 and CDR2 from the germline V gene are SGHRS and YFSETQ. V was trimmed by 4 bases and J by 8 bases, leaving 10 bases between them. The CDR3 loop spans 13 amino acids. CDR3 protein: CASSVGRDSPLHF. In DNA, the CDR3 is TGCGCCAGCAGCGTGGGCCGCGATTCACCCCTCCACTTT.

The sample holds a few counts of this clonotype. V usage is TRBV18 and J usage is TRBJ2-1, with 9 positions matching TRBD2. Germline CDR1 reads KGHSH; CDR2 reads LQKENI. Unmatched junction bases numbered 3, after V lost 4 bases and J lost 2 bases. The CDR3 covers 15 residues. In nucleotides, the CDR3 is TGTGCCAGCTCACTAAGACTAGCGGCCTACAATGAGCAGTTCTTC. Translated: CASSLRLAAYNEQFF.

V and J are TRBV6-5 and TRBJ2-7, with a tentative D call TRBD2 (6 bases). Germline lookup yields CDR1 MNHEY and CDR2 SVGAGI. Trimming cost V 2 bases and J 6 bases, with 8 bases left between them. This CDR3 spans 12 amino acids. The CDR3: CASSYRGFEQYF. The CDR3 DNA is TGTGCCAGCAGTTACCGGGGGTTCGAGCAGTACTTC.

This clonotype was observed a few times. The chain combines TRBV4-1 with TRBJ1-1; D unclear. This CDR3 is built from 14 residues. Trimming removed 3 bases from V and 6 bases from J, with 14 bases in between. Per the germline V gene, CDR1 is MGHRA and CDR2 is YSYEKL. DNA of the CDR3: TGCGCCAGCAGCCAGGCCGGAAAGGATCCTGAAGCTTTCTTT. Amino acids: CASSQAGKDPEAFF.

The chain has TRBV6-1 and TRBJ2-1; TRBD2 agrees at 9 bases. After removal of 6 bases from V and 2 bases from J, the junction contained 5 bases not matched to a gene. The CDR3 covers 15 residues. The germline CDR1 and CDR2 sequences are MNHNS and SASEGT. This CDR3 reads CASSQTSGPYNEQFF. The CDR3 DNA reads as TGTGCCAGCAGCCAGACTAGCGGTCCCTACAATGAGCAGTTCTTC.

This clonotype has a handful of counts. This chain joins TRBV30 and TRBJ1-5; TRBD1 is a possible D gene (5 bases). This CDR3 spans 14 amino acids. Trimming took off 5 bases at V and 0 bases at J, with 11 bases between the two ends. Looked up from germline, CDR1 is GTSNPN and CDR2 is SVGIG (reference sequence). For the CDR3, the DNA is TGTGCCTGGGGGGGGTCCCATAGCAATCAGCCCCAGCATTTT. Translating it yields CAWGGSHSNQPQHF.

V is TRBV7-8 and J is TRBJ1-5, with D tentatively TRBD1 (5 bases). The CDR3 contains 16 residues. The germline gives CDR1 SGHVS, CDR2 FQNEAQ. V lost 1 base and J 5 bases, leaving 15 bases between the germline ends. CDR3 nucleotides: TGTGCCAGCAGCTTAGTGGTCGCGGGGGTTGATCAGCCCCAGCATTTT. Translated, it gives CASSLVVAGVDQPQHF.

The chain is built from TRBV7-9 and TRBJ1-2, with D tentatively TRBD1 (5 bases). Trimming removed 5 bases at V and 2 bases at J, with 15 bases between. The germline CDR1 and CDR2 sequences are SEHNR and FQNEAQ (reference sequence). The CDR3 has 15 residues. The CDR3 sequence is CASSEAGERNYGYTF. Written as DNA, the CDR3 is TGTGCCAGCAGCGAAGCGGGGGAACGGAACTATGGCTACACCTTC.

This clonotype occurred a few times. V gene TRBV7-9 combines with J gene TRBJ2-3, with TRBD1 identical over 7 bases. Looked up from germline, CDR1 is SEHNR and CDR2 is FQNEAQ (reference sequence). Losses at the gene ends were 3 bases for V and 4 bases for J; bases not matched to a gene: 10. The CDR3 extends over 16 amino acids. CDR3 nucleotides: TGTGCCAGCAGCTTGGGACAGCTCGGGCTCTCAGATACGCAGTATTTT. Its translation is CASSLGQLGLSDTQYF.

In this sample, this clonotype turned up many times. This chain uses TRBV29-1 with TRBJ1-2; D is undetermined. The V end was cut by 7 bases, the J end by 2 bases, with 11 bases between. This CDR3 comprises 12 residues. The germline gives CDR1 SQVTM, CDR2 ANQGSEA. In DNA, the CDR3 is TGCAGCGCACAGAATGGCAACTATGGCTACACCTTC. It codes for CSAQNGNYGYTF.

CDR3 DNA sequence: TGCAGTGCTAGTTTAAGGAGCGGGGATGCAGATACGCAGTATTTT. Residues: CSASLRSGDADTQYF. The V call is TRBV20-1, the J call TRBJ2-3; TRBD2 agrees at 7 bases. CDR3 length equals 15 residues. The V and J ends lost 3 bases and 4 bases, in that order; junction bases with no gene match: 10. Germline V lookup: CDR1 DFQATT, CDR2 SNEGSKA (reference sequence).

V gene TRBV2 combines with J gene TRBJ2-3; TRBD1 might be the D (6 bases). Germline lookup yields CDR1 SNHLY and CDR2 FYNNEI. The germline V and J ends were trimmed by 7 bases and 2 bases, with 10 bases remaining between them. The CDR3 is made up of 13 amino acids. CDR3 sequence reads: CASMRQVTDTQYF. CDR3 in DNA: TGTGCCAGCATGCGACAGGTCACAGATACGCAGTATTTT.

The gene calls are TRBV5-1 and TRBJ1-4, with D tentatively TRBD1 (6 bases). This CDR3 region has 15 residues. The V end lost 4 bases, the J end lost 8 bases, and 18 bases lay between the germline ends. The germline gives CDR1 SGHRS, CDR2 YFSETQ. CDR3 sequence: CASSASTGSGEKLFF. The CDR3 nucleotides are TGCGCCAGCAGCGCCTCCACAGGGAGTGGCGAAAAACTGTTTTTT.

The chain joins TRBV3-1 to TRBJ2-2, with TRBD1 matching 7 bases. Per germline, CDR1 LGHDT and CDR2 YNNKEL (reference sequence). V lost 6 bases to trimming and J lost 3 bases; unmatched junction nucleotides: 10. This CDR3 is 16 amino acids long. CDR3 residues: CASSHRRTGDTGELFF. CDR3 nucleotides: TGTGCCAGCAGTCACAGACGTACAGGGGACACCGGGGAGCTGTTTTTT.

The sample holds a few counts of this clonotype. The V gene is TRBV5-6, the J gene TRBJ2-7; 7 bases line up with TRBD2. V lost 2 bases and J lost 0; bases outside the gene matches: 5. The length of the CDR3 is 15 residues. Germline CDR1 and CDR2: SGHDT and YYEEEE. CDR3 amino acids: CASSFGGKSSYEQYF. In DNA, the CDR3 is TGTGCCAGCAGCTTCGGGGGGAAAAGCTCCTACGAGCAGTACTTC.

This clonotype was detected a few times. The chain employs TRBV27 and TRBJ1-3; no reliable D call. CDR1 MNHEY and CDR2 SMNVEV come from the germline V gene (reference sequence). Trimming cost V 3 bases and J 0 bases, with 12 bases left between them. The CDR3 length is 16 residues. CDR3 protein: CASSFRGPYSGNTIYF. CDR3 coding DNA: TGTGCCAGCAGTTTTCGAGGGCCGTACTCTGGAAACACCATATATTTT.

This clonotype turned up a few times. A read error may produce the germline difference seen at one junction end. The chain combines TRBV5-1 with TRBJ2-1, with TRBD1 matching 8 bases. Germline assignment: CDR1 SGHRS and CDR2 YFSETQ. CDR3 length: 14 residues. The CDR3 reads CASSLDGTGWGWVF. The CDR3 DNA follows: TGCGCCAGCAGCTTGGACGGGACAGGATGGGGTTGGGTCTTC.

There are many counts of this clonotype. The chain joins TRBV7-3 to TRBJ1-1; D not resolved. The V gene lost 5 bases and the J gene lost 1 base, with 8 bases spanning the gap. The germline CDR1 and CDR2 sequences are SGHTA and FQGTGA. This CDR3 region has 13 residues. The CDR3, as DNA: TGTGCCAGCAGCATCAGAGAGAACACTGAAGCTTTCTTT. Its protein is CASSIRENTEAFF.